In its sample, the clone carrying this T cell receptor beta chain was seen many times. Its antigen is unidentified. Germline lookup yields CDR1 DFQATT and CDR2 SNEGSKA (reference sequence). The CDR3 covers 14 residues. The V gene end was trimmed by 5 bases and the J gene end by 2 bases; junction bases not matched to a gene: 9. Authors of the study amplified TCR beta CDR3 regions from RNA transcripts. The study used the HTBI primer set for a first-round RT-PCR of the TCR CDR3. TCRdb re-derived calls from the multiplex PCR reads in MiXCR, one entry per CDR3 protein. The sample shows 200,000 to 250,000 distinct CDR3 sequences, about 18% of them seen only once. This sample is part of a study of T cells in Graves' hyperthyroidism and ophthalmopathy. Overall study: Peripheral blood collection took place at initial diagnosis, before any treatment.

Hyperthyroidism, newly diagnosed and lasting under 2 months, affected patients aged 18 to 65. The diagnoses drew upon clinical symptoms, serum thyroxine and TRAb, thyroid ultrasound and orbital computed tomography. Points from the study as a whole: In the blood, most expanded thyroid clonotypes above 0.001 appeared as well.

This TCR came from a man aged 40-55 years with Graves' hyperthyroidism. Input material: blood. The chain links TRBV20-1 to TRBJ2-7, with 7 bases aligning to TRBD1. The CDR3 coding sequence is TGCAGTGCTGCCACCGGGACAGAAACCTACGAGCAGTACTTC. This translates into CSAATGTETYEQYF.